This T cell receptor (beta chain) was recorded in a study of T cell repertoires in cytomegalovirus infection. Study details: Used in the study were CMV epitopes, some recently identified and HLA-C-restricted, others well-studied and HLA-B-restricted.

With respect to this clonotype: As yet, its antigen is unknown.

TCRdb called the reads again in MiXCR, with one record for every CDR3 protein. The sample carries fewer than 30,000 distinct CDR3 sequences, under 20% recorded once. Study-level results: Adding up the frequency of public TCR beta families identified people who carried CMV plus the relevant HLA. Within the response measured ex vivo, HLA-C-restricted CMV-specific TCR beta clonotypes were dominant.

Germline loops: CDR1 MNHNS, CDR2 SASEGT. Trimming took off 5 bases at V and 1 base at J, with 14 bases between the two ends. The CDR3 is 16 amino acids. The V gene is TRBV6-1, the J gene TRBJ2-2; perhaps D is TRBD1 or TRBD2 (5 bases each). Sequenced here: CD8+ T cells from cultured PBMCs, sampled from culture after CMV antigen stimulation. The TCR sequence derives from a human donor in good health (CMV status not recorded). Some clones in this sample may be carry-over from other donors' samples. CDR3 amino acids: CASSPRWGLNTGELFF. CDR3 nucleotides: TGTGCCAGCAGTCCCCGCTGGGGGTTGAACACCGGGGAGCTGTTTTTT.